The 8 T cell receptor beta chains presented below share a single source sample, sequenced in a study of blood T cell repertoires in COVID-19. The data were produced by immunoSEQ multiplex PCR, yet TCRdb's version contains in-frame clones alone and is incomplete. The sample consists of around 370,000 clones, 75% to 90% of them appearing once. Sequenced: peripheral blood. These receptors were obtained from a woman aged 45 to 65 with COVID-19, enrolled during active disease.

This rearrangement joins TRBV27 to TRBJ2-3; TRBD2 might be the D (7 bases). Germline V gene data show CDR1 as MNHEY and CDR2 as SMNVEV (reference sequence). The length of the CDR3 is 18 residues. The V and J ends lost 10 bases and 3 bases respectively, with 29 bases between them. CDR3 in DNA: TGTGCCACCGCGAAGGGGGGGCTCAGGGCGGGAGTGACAGATACGCAGTATTTT. Residues: CATAKGGLRAGVTDTQYF.

A single count supports this clone. The gene calls are TRBV7-8 and TRBJ1-1; D is unresolved. V lost 0 bases, J lost 11 bases, and 13 bases lay in between. The V gene's germline CDR1 is SGHVS and CDR2 FQNEAQ. The CDR3 contains 13 residues. In DNA, the CDR3 is TGTGCCAGCAGCTTAGCGGCAGGCTCCCGGGCTTTCTTT. Translating it yields CASSLAAGSRAFF.

In regard to this clone: The sample has other DNA sequences that encode this CDR3 too. The rearrangement links TRBV12-3 or TRBV12-4 to TRBJ1-2; perhaps TRBD1 as D (5 bases). V was shortened by 3 bases and J by 2 bases, with 7 bases between the two germline ends. The CDR3 totals 13 residues. CDR3 sequence: CASSLTANYGYTF. CDR3 nucleotides: TGTGCCAGCAGTTTGACAGCCAACTATGGCTACACCTTC.

The rearrangement uses TRBV2 and TRBJ1-2; possible D gene TRBD1, 6 bases. The CDR3 runs 13 residues. V lost 6 bases, J lost 2 bases, and 10 bases lay in between. Per the germline V gene, CDR1 is SNHLY and CDR2 is FYNNEI. The CDR3 nucleotides read TGTGCCAGCAGCCCCGACAGGAACTATGGCTACACCTTC. Amino acids: CASSPDRNYGYTF.

The chain recombines TRBV3-1 (or the pseudogene TRBV3-2) with TRBJ2-4, with D perhaps matching TRBD2 (6 bases). Deletions cut 1 base from V and 7 bases from J, with 14 bases between. This CDR3 contains 15 residues. Germline V gives CDR1 LGHDT, CDR2 YNNKEL (reference sequence). CDR3 region: CASSQVAGIGNIQYF. The CDR3 nucleotides are TGTGCCAGCAGCCAAGTCGCGGGAATAGGGAACATTCAGTACTTC.

The V call is TRBV18, the J call TRBJ2-7; 8 bases align to TRBD2. CDR1 and CDR2 (germline): KGHSH, LQKENI. The CDR3 loop spans 16 amino acids. The V gene end was trimmed by 0 bases and the J gene end by 7 bases; junction bases not matched to a gene: 11. CDR3 residues: CASSPPSSGRTFEQYF. CDR3 DNA sequence: TGTGCCAGCTCACCACCGAGCAGCGGGAGAACCTTTGAGCAGTACTTC.

The rearrangement links TRBV7-9 to TRBJ2-1, with a tentative D call TRBD2 (5 bases). CDR1 SEHNR and CDR2 FQNEAQ come from the germline V gene (reference sequence). The CDR3 has 17 residues. The V and J ends lost 6 bases and 0 bases respectively, with 18 bases between them. CDR3 DNA: TGTGCCAGCAGTATAGGACTGGGGAAGAGCTCCTACAATGAGCAGTTCTTC. This codes for CASSIGLGKSSYNEQFF.

The V call is TRBV18, the J call TRBJ2-4; 7 bases agree with TRBD1. The CDR3 length is 17 residues. J gave up 2 bases and V 2 bases, and 9 bases lay outside the gene matches. The germline V gene encodes CDR1 KGHSH and CDR2 LQKENI. The CDR3 region is CASSPVAGGISKNIQYF. The CDR3 DNA is TGTGCCAGCTCACCAGTGGCAGGGGGTATATCCAAAAACATTCAGTACTTC.